One sample yielded the 30 T cell receptor beta chains listed below, sequenced in a study of blood T cell repertoires in COVID-19. The table came from immunoSEQ multiplex PCR; TCRdb's copy has only in-frame clones and leaves some out. The sample records about 14,000 clones, around 85% being singletons. The sample consisted of peripheral blood. The receptors derive from a human donor with active COVID-19. The donor label of this sample is uncertain.

The CDR3 DNA reads as TGCGCCAGCAGCTTGGGAGGGGGTAATTCACCCCTCCACTTT. Translation: CASSLGGGNSPLHF. The rearrangement uses TRBV5-1 and TRBJ1-6, with D maybe TRBD1 (6 bases). The germline V gene encodes CDR1 SGHRS and CDR2 YFSETQ. Trimming stripped 0 bases from V and 6 bases from J, with 7 bases between. CDR3 length: 14 residues.

This clone appeared a few times. This chain joins TRBV21-1 and TRBJ2-2; the table's D call of TRBD1 was not tested on the DNA. TRBV21-1 is recorded as a pseudogene. This CDR3 has 16 residues. CDR3 sequence: CASSHTQGHLGGELFF. DNA for the CDR3: TGTGCCAGCAGCCACACCCAGGGGCACCTTGGGGGGGAGCTGTTTTTT.

V is TRBV3-1 (or the pseudogene TRBV3-2) and J is TRBJ1-6; D is ambiguous. The CDR3 loop spans 14 amino acids. V lost 1 base and J lost 6, with 7 bases in between. Germline values: CDR1 LGHDT, CDR2 YNNKEL (reference sequence). The CDR3 loop reads CASSQGHANSPLHF. In DNA, the CDR3 is TGTGCCAGCAGCCAAGGACACGCTAATTCACCCCTCCACTTT.

The chain employs TRBV5-1 and TRBJ2-3; 11 nucleotides align to TRBD2. The V gene's germline CDR1 is SGHRS and CDR2 YFSETQ. The CDR3 consists of 14 residues. J lost 4 bases, V lost 4 bases, and 2 bases had no gene match. The CDR3 region has the DNA TGCGCCAGCAGCACTAGCGGGGGTGCAGATACGCAGTATTTT. Translation: CASSTSGGADTQYF.

This clone was counted only a few times. CDR3 protein: CASTTPGIDTEAFF. In DNA, the CDR3 is TGTGCCAGCACCACTCCGGGGATTGACACTGAAGCTTTCTTT. The J gene is TRBJ1-1, the V gene TRBV28; no reliable D call. This CDR3 spans 14 amino acids. CDR1 is MDHEN and CDR2 is SYDVKM in the germline V gene. Deletions cut 7 bases from V and 3 bases from J, with 15 bases between. Combining the CDR3 with reference TRBV28 and TRBJ1-1 gives the whole variable domain DVKVTQSSRYLVKRTGEKVFLECVQDMDHENMFWYRQDPGLGLRLIYFSYDVKMKEKGDIPEGYSVSREKKERFSLILESASTNQTSMYLCASTTPGIDTEAFFGQGTRLTVV.

This clone has only one observation. The chain has TRBV5-1 and TRBJ1-5; no clear D. Trimming took 2 bases from V and 3 from J, leaving 12 bases between them. The CDR3 runs to 15 residues. CDR1 is SGHRS, CDR2 YFSETQ, per germline. CDR3 protein: CASSFDTDPNQPQHF. The CDR3 DNA is TGCGCCAGCAGCTTTGACACCGACCCCAATCAGCCCCAGCATTTT.

The CDR3 DNA reads TGTGCCAGCAGCTCCCGGGATGTAGCTTTCTTT. It codes for CASSSRDVAFF. The V and J genes are TRBV7-2 and TRBJ1-1, with D hard to call. The CDR3 contains 11 residues. Trimming left V 4 bases short and J 10 bases short, with 10 bases between. The germline V gene has CDR1 SGHTA and CDR2 FQGNSA. Together with reference TRBV7-2 and TRBJ1-1, the CDR3 gives the full variable domain: GAGVSQSPSNKVTEKGKDVELRCDPISGHTALYWYRQSLGQGLEFLIYFQGNSAPDKSGLPSDRFSAERTGGSVSTLTIQRTQQEDSAVYLCASSSRDVAFFGQGTRLTVV.

V gene TRBV11-2 combines with J gene TRBJ2-5, with TRBD2 matching 8 bases. Per germline, CDR1 SGHAT and CDR2 FQNNGV. Trimming removed 5 bases from V and 3 bases from J; junction bases left unmatched: 14. CDR3 size: 17 residues. CDR3 amino acids: CASSPRTGTRREETQYF. The DNA of the CDR3 is TGTGCCAGCAGCCCCCGAACCGGGACTAGACGGGAAGAGACCCAGTACTTC.

The chain has TRBV7-9 and TRBJ2-7; 9 bases match TRBD2. The CDR3 runs to 13 residues. V gave up 3 bases and J gave up 7 bases; unmatched junction bases: 4. CDR1 and CDR2 (germline): SEHNR, FQNEAQ (reference sequence). The CDR3 reads CASSFSGSREQYF. CDR3 in DNA: TGTGCCAGCAGCTTTAGCGGGAGTCGGGAGCAGTACTTC. The full variable domain, with the rest looked up from reference TRBV7-9 and TRBJ2-7, is DTGVSQNPRHKITKRGQNVTFRCDPISEHNRLYWYRQTLGQGPEFLTYFQNEAQLEKSRLLSDRFSAERPKGSFSTLEIQRTEQGDSAMYLCASSFSGSREQYFGPGTRLTVT.

The V call is TRBV24-1, the J call TRBJ1-6; 7 bases line up with TRBD1. Germline V lookup: CDR1 KGHDR, CDR2 SFDVKD. V was clipped by 7 bases and J by 1 base; unmatched bases: 15. The CDR3 loop spans 19 amino acids. The CDR3 region has the DNA TGTGCCACCAGGCCAGACAGGGTAGGTAAGCAATCCTATAATTCACCCCTCCACTTT. Amino acid sequence: CATRPDRVGKQSYNSPLHF.

V and J are TRBV11-3 and TRBJ1-1; possible D gene TRBD1, 5 bases. Trimming cost V 6 bases and J 5 bases, with 19 bases left between them. The CDR3 runs to 15 residues. Germline V lookup: CDR1 SGHNT, CDR2 YENEEA. In DNA, the CDR3 is TGTGCCAGCAGTCCAGGCGGGACTCGAGGGACTGAAGCTTTCTTT. It translates to CASSPGGTRGTEAFF.

The chain links TRBV19 to TRBJ1-1; 8 positions match TRBD1. CDR3 length: 16 amino acids. V was clipped by 3 bases and J by 0 bases; unmatched bases: 6. Looked up from germline, CDR1 is LNHDA and CDR2 is SQIVND (reference sequence). The CDR3 loop is CASSIFQGAMNTEAFF. DNA for the CDR3: TGTGCCAGTAGTATTTTTCAGGGGGCGATGAACACTGAAGCTTTCTTT.

The V and J genes are TRBV3-1 (or the pseudogene TRBV3-2) and TRBJ2-5, with 10 bases identical to TRBD1. Germline-derived CDR1 and CDR2 are LGHDT and YNNKEL (reference sequence). The CDR3 runs 16 residues. V was pared by 2 bases and J by 4 bases, with 7 bases of the junction left unmatched. The CDR3 nucleotides are TGTGCCAGCAGCCAAATCCGGGACAGGGGAGGAGAGACCCAGTACTTC. It is translated as CASSQIRDRGGETQYF.

V is TRBV9 and J is TRBJ1-5; possible D gene TRBD1, 6 bases. Germline V gene data show CDR1 as SGDLS and CDR2 as YYNGEE. The ends were cut back, 9 bases at V and 3 bases at J, with 13 bases in the middle. The CDR3 covers 13 residues. The chain's CDR3 is CATSQGPNQPQHF. As DNA, the CDR3 is TGTGCCACCTCACAGGGCCCCAATCAGCCCCAGCATTTT. Combining the CDR3 with reference TRBV9 and TRBJ1-5 gives the whole variable domain DSGVTQTPKHLITATGQRVTLRCSPRSGDLSVYWYQQSLDQGLQFLIQYYNGEERAKGNILERFSAQQFPDLHSELNLSSLELGDSALYFCATSQGPNQPQHFGDGTRLSIL.

V is TRBV12-5 and J is TRBJ1-1; weak D call: TRBD1 (6 bases). The length of the CDR3 is 17 residues. Germline V gene sequence: CDR1 LGHNT, CDR2 FRNRAP. Trimming removed 5 bases from V and 4 bases from J, with 23 bases in between. The DNA for the CDR3 is TGTGCTAGTGGTCTCAACCCAGGGGCGAGGGGTCCCACTGAAGCTTTCTTT. Translation: CASGLNPGARGPTEAFF. The variable domain in full, with the rest retrieved from reference TRBV12-5 and TRBJ1-1, is DARVTQTPRHKVTEMGQEVTMRCQPILGHNTVFWYRQTMMQGLELLAYFRNRAPLDDSGMPKDRFSAEMPDATLATLKIQPSEPRDSAVYFCASGLNPGARGPTEAFFGQGTRLTVV.

The V gene is TRBV7-3, the J gene TRBJ1-2, with D possibly being TRBD1 (6 bases). CDR3 size: 14 residues. Trimming removed 5 bases at V and 8 bases at J, with 18 bases between. Germline V gives CDR1 SGHTA, CDR2 FQGTGA. CDR3: CASSPNSGESGYTF. The DNA for the CDR3 is TGTGCCAGCAGCCCCAATTCAGGGGAGAGCGGCTACACCTTC.

The V and J genes are TRBV9 and TRBJ2-3; 11 bases are shared with TRBD2. In germline, CDR1 is SGDLS, CDR2 YYNGEE. The CDR3 contains 17 residues. After removal of 3 bases from V and 0 bases from J, the junction contained 6 bases not matched to a gene. CDR3 bases: TGTGCCAGCAGCGGGGGGGGACTAGCGGATAGCACAGATACGCAGTATTTT. Its protein is CASSGGGLADSTDTQYF.

This clone was picked up one time. The rearrangement joins TRBV9 to TRBJ1-3; D ambiguous. Germline V CDR1 and CDR2: SGDLS, YYNGEE. The CDR3 consists of 15 residues. Trimming took 0 bases from V and 4 from J, leaving 11 bases between them. The CDR3 DNA is TGTGCCAGCAGCGTAGCGGAGGGAATCGGAAACACCATATATTTT. It specifies CASSVAEGIGNTIYF.

The sample holds one count of this clone. The chain recombines TRBV27 with TRBJ2-7; maybe TRBD2 (5 bases). CDR3 length: 13 residues. Germline CDR1 reads MNHEY; CDR2 reads SMNVEV (reference sequence). The ends were cut back, 5 bases at V and 4 bases at J, with 12 bases in the middle. CDR3 sequence reads: CASSPGISYEQYF. CDR3 sequence (DNA): TGTGCCAGCAGTCCGGGAATCTCTTACGAGCAGTACTTC.

The chain couples TRBV2 to TRBJ1-2; D gene uncertain. V shed 3 bases and J shed 5 bases, with 7 bases lying between them. Germline CDR1 reads SNHLY; CDR2 reads FYNNEI. This CDR3 has 12 amino acids. The CDR3 spells CASSETLYGYTF. The CDR3 DNA reads as TGTGCCAGCAGTGAGACATTATATGGCTACACCTTC. Together with reference TRBV2 and TRBJ1-2, the CDR3 gives the full variable domain: EPEVTQTPSHQVTQMGQEVILRCVPISNHLYFYWYRQILGQKVEFLVSFYNNEISEKSEIFDDQFSVERPDGSNFTLKIRSTKLEDSAMYFCASSETLYGYTFGSGTRLTVV.

The J gene is TRBJ2-3, the V gene TRBV29-1, with TRBD1 as a possible D gene (7 bases). The CDR3 runs 15 residues. Germline CDR1 and CDR2: SQVTM and ANQGSEA. V lost 2 bases, J lost 3 bases, and 15 bases lay in between. CDR3 nucleotides: TGCAGCGTTGAACTCCGGGCAGGGGGGACAGATACGCAGTATTTT. It yields the protein CSVELRAGGTDTQYF.

The chain joins TRBV7-3 to TRBJ1-3; D might be TRBD1 (5 bases). Germline-derived CDR1 and CDR2 are SGHTA and FQGTGA. With 5 bases removed from V and 4 bases from J, the gap between germline ends came to 15 bases. The CDR3 loop spans 15 amino acids. The CDR3: CASSPMGGAGNTIYF. In DNA form, the CDR3 reads TGTGCCAGCAGCCCAATGGGGGGAGCCGGAAACACCATATATTTT. Filled out from reference TRBV7-3 and TRBJ1-3, the complete variable domain reads GAGVSQTPSNKVTEKGKYVELRCDPISGHTALYWYRQSLGQGPEFLIYFQGTGAADDSGLPNDRFFAVRPEGSVSTLKIQRTERGDSAVYLCASSPMGGAGNTIYFGEGSWLTVV.

The chain employs TRBV3-1 (or the pseudogene TRBV3-2) and TRBJ1-1, with D possibly matching TRBD1 (5 bases). Germline assignment: CDR1 LGHDT and CDR2 YNNKEL (reference sequence). V was cut by 5 bases and J by 1 base, with 14 bases left in between. The CDR3 length is 15 residues. The CDR3 DNA reads as TGTGCCAGCAGCAACGGTGGGGGGAAGAACACTGAAGCTTTCTTT. This sequence encodes CASSNGGGKNTEAFF.

V usage is TRBV13 and J usage is TRBJ2-7; D might be TRBD2 (5 bases). Germline V gene lookup returns CDR1 PRHDT and CDR2 FYEKMQ (reference sequence). V was trimmed by 1 base and J by 2 bases, leaving 9 bases between them. The CDR3 totals 14 residues. CDR3 coding DNA: TGTGCCAGCAGCTTAGTGGACTTCCCCTACGAGCAGTACTTC. Translated, it gives CASSLVDFPYEQYF.

CDR3 residues: CASSLTSGNDGYTF. The CDR3 nucleotides read TGTGCCAGCAGCTTAACTTCAGGGAACGATGGCTACACCTTC. The gene calls are TRBV7-3 and TRBJ1-2; D perhaps matches TRBD1 (5 bases). Per germline, CDR1 SGHTA and CDR2 FQGTGA. The CDR3 totals 14 residues. Trimming removed 0 bases at V and 6 bases at J, with 11 bases between.

The chain is built from TRBV27 and TRBJ2-7; 9 bases map to TRBD2. The CDR3 totals 17 residues. The ends lost 6 bases at V and 2 bases at J; junction bases unmatched: 14. Germline values: CDR1 MNHEY, CDR2 SMNVEV (reference sequence). The CDR3 sequence is CASSNLLSGSMTYEQYF. The CDR3 DNA reads TGTGCCAGCAGCAACTTACTTAGCGGGAGTATGACCTACGAGCAGTACTTC.

The chain uses TRBV9 and TRBJ1-6; D is perhaps TRBD1 (5 bases). CDR1 is SGDLS, CDR2 YYNGEE, per germline. The CDR3 has 14 residues. The V gene lost 3 bases and the J gene lost 4 bases, with 8 bases spanning the gap. The CDR3 reads CASSETEYNSPLHF. CDR3 nucleotide sequence: TGTGCCAGCAGCGAGACAGAGTATAATTCACCCCTCCACTTT.

The rearrangement uses TRBV6-6 and TRBJ2-3; D is unclear. The germline V and J ends were trimmed by 0 bases and 2 bases, with 9 bases remaining between them. CDR1 is MNHNY, CDR2 SVGAGI, per germline (reference sequence). This CDR3 comprises 15 residues. For the CDR3, the DNA is TGTGCCAGCAGTTACTCGCGAGCACTCACAGATACGCAGTATTTT. Translated: CASSYSRALTDTQYF.

The chain is built from TRBV28 and TRBJ2-6; a possible D gene is TRBD2 (5 bases). Trimming cost V 6 bases and J 2 bases, with 11 bases left between them. This CDR3 has 15 amino acids. Germline V gene sequence: CDR1 MDHEN, CDR2 SYDVKM. The CDR3 here is CASSTRGAGANVLTF. The CDR3 DNA follows: TGTGCCAGCAGCACCCGGGGAGCTGGGGCCAACGTCCTGACTTTC.

This clone was seen once. The junction departs from the called germline gene at one end, perhaps through a read error. The V call is TRBV23-1, the J call TRBJ1-3, with D possibly TRBD1 on 6 matching bases. TRBV23-1 is sorted into the ORF group, with uncertain function. This CDR3 has 12 residues. The DNA for the CDR3 is TGCGCCAGCAGTCTCCTACCCGGCCACGGGACATTT. Translation gives CASSLLPGHGTF.